This record looks at one TCR beta chain sequence and its context. Sampling of alopecia areata patients yielded lesional scalp punch biopsies as well as peripheral blood. Germline CDR1 SGDLS, CDR2 YYNGEE. The length of the CDR3 is 16 residues. The ends lost 3 bases at V and 5 bases at J; junction bases unmatched: 7. As the sequencing template, cDNA was produced by extracting RNA and reverse transcribing it. Some clones are missing from TCRdb's copy, which holds only in-frame ones; the method was immunoSEQ multiplex PCR. Of about 150,000 clones listed, 75% to 90% are singletons. This sample was included in a study of CD8+ T cells in alopecia areata.

The sequence came from a human donor with alopecia areata. The material sequenced was CD8+ T cells sorted from blood, taken at week 0. The V call is TRBV9, the J call TRBJ2-5; 13 bases fit TRBD2. CDR3 bases: TGTGCCAGCAGCGAGAGGGGACTAGCGGGGAGGGAGACCCAGTACTTC. Its translation: CASSERGLAGRETQYF. The full variable domain, with the rest looked up from reference TRBV9 and TRBJ2-5, is DSGVTQTPKHLITATGQRVTLRCSPRSGDLSVYWYQQSLDQGLQFLIQYYNGEERAKGNILERFSAQQFPDLHSELNLSSLELGDSALYFCASSERGLAGRETQYFGPGTRLLVL.